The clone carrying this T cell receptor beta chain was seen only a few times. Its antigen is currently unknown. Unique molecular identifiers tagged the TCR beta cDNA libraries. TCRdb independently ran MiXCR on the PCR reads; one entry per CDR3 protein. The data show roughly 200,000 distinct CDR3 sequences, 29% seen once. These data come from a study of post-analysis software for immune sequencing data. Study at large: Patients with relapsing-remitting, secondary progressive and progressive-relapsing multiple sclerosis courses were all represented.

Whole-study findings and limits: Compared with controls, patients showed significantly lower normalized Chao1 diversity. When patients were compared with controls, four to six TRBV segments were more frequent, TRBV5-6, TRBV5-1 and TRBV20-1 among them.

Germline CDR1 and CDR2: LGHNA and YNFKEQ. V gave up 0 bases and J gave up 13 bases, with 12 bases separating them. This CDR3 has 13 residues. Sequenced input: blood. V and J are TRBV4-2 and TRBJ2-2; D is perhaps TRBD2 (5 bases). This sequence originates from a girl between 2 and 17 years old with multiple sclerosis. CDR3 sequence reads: CASSQERLAGLFF. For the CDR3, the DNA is TGTGCCAGCAGCCAAGAGAGACTGGCGGGGCTGTTTTTT.